This T cell receptor beta chain was captured by sequencing in a study of blood T cell repertoires in COVID-19. In the study overall: COVID-19 samples, acute and convalescent, were from the United States, Italy and Spain. Sources were T cells, B-cell-depleted T cells, or PBMCs; the material itself was cDNA or gDNA.

The germline V gene encodes CDR1 MGHRA and CDR2 YSYEKL. The CDR3 is 16 amino acids. J lost 4 bases, V lost 1 base, and 10 bases had no gene match. Original processing methods: Cell counts per sample came from amplifying reference gene primers. Data came from immunoSEQ multiplex PCR; TCRdb stores just in-frame clones and leaves some out. That table supplies the V and J calls and clone size; D and trimming were determined from the DNA. The sample lists about 200,000 clones; more than 75% were seen once. The chain combines TRBV4-1 with TRBJ2-7; 7 positions agree with TRBD1. The TCR comes from a middle-aged man with acute or convalescent COVID-19. The sample comprised peripheral blood. This chain's CDR3 is CASSQARGQVVYEQYF. The CDR3 DNA reads TGCGCCAGCAGCCAAGCTCGTGGACAGGTTGTTTACGAGCAGTACTTC.